These T cell receptor beta chains were read from a single sample in a study of OX40 agonist ivuxolimab in advanced cancers. The method was immunoSEQ multiplex PCR; TCRdb's version includes in-frame clones alone and lacks a portion of them. The repertoire includes about 38,000 clones, roughly nine tenths of them detected once, and approximately 46% sits in the top ten. Sequenced here: CD4+ or CD8+ T cells sorted from blood, sampled in a trial of the OX40 agonist ivuxolimab. The receptors originated from an adult with an advanced solid tumor such as melanoma, head and neck, liver or kidney cancer. The CDR3 runs from the conserved cysteine through the conserved F or W. A D gene is named only where the DNA matches it firmly. Size values are once, few and many counts, or a class for expanded clones, and some rows have none.

TRBJ1-6	NA	TRBV19	NA	CASSIVDNSPLHF	TGTGCCAGTAGTATAGTCGATAATTCACCCCTCCACTTT
TRBJ2-1	NA	TRBV6-5	NA	CATSPVSRNEQFF	TGTGCCACCTCCCCCGTTTCCCGCAATGAGCAGTTCTTC
TRBJ2-3	NA	TRBV6-1	NA	CASLTDTQYF	TGTGCCAGCCTAACAGATACGCAGTATTTT
TRBJ2-7	TRBD2	TRBV6-4	NA	CASSASAGGVHEQYF	TGTGCCAGCAGTGCCTCAGCGGGGGGGGTCCACGAGCAGTACTTC
TRBJ2-1	TRBD1	TRBV28	once	CASRKDRVGNEQFF	TGTGCCAGCAGGAAGGACAGGGTTGGAAATGAGCAGTTCTTC
TRBJ2-5	TRBD2	TRBV10-3	once	CAISESPGGETQYF	TGTGCCATCAGTGAGTCGCCGGGAGGAGAGACCCAGTACTTC
TRBJ2-7	TRBD1	TRBV7-9	NA	CASSGDSSYEQYF	TGTGCCAGCAGCGGGGACAGCTCCTACGAGCAGTACTTC
TRBJ2-7	TRBD1	TRBV7-3	NA	CASSSPETGVYEQYF	TGTGCCAGCAGCTCTCCCGAGACAGGGGTCTACGAGCAGTACTTC
TRBJ1-1	TRBD1	TRBV2	NA	CASSEPDRVEGNTEAFF	TGTGCCAGCAGTGAGCCCGACAGGGTGGAGGGGAACACTGAAGCTTTCTTT
TRBJ1-2	NA	TRBV5-1	NA	CASSFDGPLYYGYTF	TGCGCCAGCAGCTTCGACGGTCCCTTATACTATGGCTACACCTTC
TRBJ1-6	NA	TRBV10-1	NA	CASSERGGNSPLHF	TGCGCCAGCAGTGAGAGGGGGGGGAATTCACCCCTCCACTTT
TRBJ2-3	TRBD2	TRBV2	NA	CAILAGGYTDTQYF	TGTGCCATTTTAGCGGGGGGTTACACAGATACGCAGTATTTT
TRBJ1-6	TRBD1	TRBV10-2	NA	CASSDRGDSPLHF	TGCGCCAGCAGTGACAGGGGGGACTCACCCCTCCACTTT
TRBJ1-1	NA	TRBV29-1	few	CSVSGPTEAFF	TGCAGCGTTTCTGGCCCCACTGAAGCTTTCTTT
TRBJ1-5	NA	TRBV7-9	once	CASSLDWDQPQHF	TGTGCCAGCAGCTTAGATTGGGATCAGCCCCAGCATTTT
TRBJ2-7	TRBD2	TRBV5-6	NA	CASSSLSGAVYEQYF	TGTGCCAGCAGCTCACTTAGCGGGGCGGTCTACGAGCAGTACTTC
TRBJ2-7	TRBD2	TRBV9	NA	CASSVGEGSFEQYF	TGTGCCAGCAGCGTAGGGGAGGGGTCTTTCGAGCAGTACTTC
TRBJ1-1	NA	TRBV19	NA	CASSPKQGPIEAFF	TGTGCCAGTAGCCCGAAACAGGGACCGATTGAAGCTTTCTTT
TRBJ2-1	TRBD2	TRBV12-5	NA	CASGLTGGSEQFF	TGTGCTAGTGGTTTGACCGGGGGGTCTGAGCAGTTCTTC
TRBJ1-1	NA	TRBV7-9	NA	CASSLPSAPNTEAFF	TGTGCCAGCAGTTTGCCATCAGCCCCGAACACTGAAGCTTTCTTT
TRBJ2-3	NA	TRBV10-3	NA	CAISGLGEGTDTQYF	TGTGCCATCAGTGGATTGGGTGAGGGCACAGATACGCAGTATTTT
TRBJ2-7	NA	TRBV4-1	once	CASSQEAARDEQYF	TGCGCCAGCAGCCAAGAAGCAGCGAGGGACGAGCAGTACTTC
TRBJ1-6	NA	TRBV9	NA	CAGSVETAYNSPLHF	TGTGCCGGCAGCGTAGAAACAGCATATAATTCACCCCTCCACTTT
TRBJ2-2	NA	TRBV7-9	NA	CASSSSGGRMVGELFF	TGTGCCAGCAGCTCCTCTGGAGGGCGTATGGTTGGGGAGCTGTTTTTT
TRBJ2-3	TRBD2	TRBV4-3	NA	CASSQDSGTSTDTQYF	TGCGCCAGCAGCCAAGATAGCGGGACCAGCACAGATACGCAGTATTTT
TRBJ2-5	NA	TRBV10-1	NA	CASSESGYQETQYF	TGCGCCAGCAGTGAATCAGGGTACCAAGAGACCCAGTACTTC
TRBJ1-1	NA	TRBV28	few	CASSSMDTEAFF	TGTGCCAGCAGTTCCATGGACACTGAAGCTTTCTTT
TRBJ2-5	NA	TRBV5-6	NA	CASRAFGGLVETQYF	TGTGCCAGCCGCGCCTTCGGGGGGCTGGTGGAGACCCAGTACTTC
TRBJ2-7	NA	TRBV19	NA	CASRVKGSFYEQYF	TGTGCCAGCCGAGTAAAGGGATCTTTTTACGAGCAGTACTTC
TRBJ2-2	NA	TRBV29-1	NA	CSAGTPQGGELFF	TGCAGCGCGGGGACTCCCCAGGGCGGGGAGCTGTTTTTT
TRBJ2-7	TRBD1	TRBV18	NA	CASSRTGDIYEQYF	TGTGCCAGCTCACGAACAGGGGATATCTACGAGCAGTACTTC
TRBJ2-3	NA	TRBV7-9	NA	CASTPLREGTDTQYF	TGTGCCAGCACCCCGCTTCGGGAAGGAACAGATACGCAGTATTTT
TRBJ1-1	TRBD1	TRBV5-6	NA	CASRRQGGTEAFF	TGTGCCAGCAGAAGACAGGGAGGCACTGAAGCTTTCTTT
TRBJ2-1	NA	TRBV9	NA	CASSVLGGAYNEQFF	TGTGCCAGCAGCGTACTAGGAGGAGCTTACAATGAGCAGTTCTTC
TRBJ2-1	TRBD2	TRBV9	NA	CASSDSGGTNEQFF	TGTGCCAGCAGCGATAGCGGGGGTACAAATGAGCAGTTCTTC
TRBJ2-3	TRBD2	TRBV6-1	NA	CASSGLAGGGDTQYF	TGTGCCAGCAGCGGACTGGCGGGGGGAGGGGATACGCAGTATTTT
TRBJ2-1	NA	TRBV18	NA	CASSPGRNEQFF	TGTGCCAGCTCACCGGGTCGCAATGAGCAGTTCTTC
TRBJ2-7	TRBD1	TRBV5-1	NA	CASSTRTGSTYEQYF	TGCGCCAGCAGCACAAGGACAGGTTCAACCTACGAGCAGTACTTC
TRBJ2-7	NA	TRBV7-2	once	CASSLTSTYEQYF	TGTGCCAGCAGCTTGACCTCTACCTACGAGCAGTACTTC
TRBJ1-1	TRBD1	TRBV19	NA	CASSTVGQGGILNTEAFF	TGTGCCAGTAGTACGGTCGGACAGGGAGGCATTTTGAACACTGAAGCTTTCTTT
TRBJ2-3	TRBD1	TRBV7-3	once	CASSMRQGMMDTQYF	TGTGCCAGCAGCATGCGACAGGGGATGATGGATACGCAGTATTTT
TRBJ2-5	NA	TRBV7-9	NA	CASRRQQETQYF	TGTGCCAGCAGAAGACAGCAAGAGACCCAGTACTTC
TRBJ1-4	NA	TRBV6-1	NA	CAIQTVEGLFF	TGTGCCATTCAGACAGTTGAAGGACTGTTTTTT
TRBJ2-7	NA	TRBV7-9	NA	CASSSLTEQGHEQYF	TGTGCCAGCAGCTCGCTAACCGAACAGGGCCACGAGCAGTACTTC
TRBJ1-1	TRBD1	TRBV5-6	NA	CASSLGQGLMNTEAFF	TGTGCCAGCAGCTTAGGACAGGGTCTCATGAACACTGAAGCTTTCTTT
TRBJ2-1	TRBD1	TRBV7-2	NA	CASSYPRSGQGGYNEQFF	TGTGCCAGCAGCTACCCTCGCTCGGGACAGGGAGGCTACAATGAGCAGTTCTTC
TRBJ1-6	NA	TRBV4-3	once	CASSQDRVENSPLHF	TGCGCCAGCAGCCAAGATCGGGTAGAGAATTCACCCCTCCACTTT
TRBJ2-7	TRBD1	TRBV27	NA	CASSSGGSPYEQYF	TGTGCCAGCAGTTCAGGGGGCTCCCCCTACGAGCAGTACTTC
TRBJ1-1	NA	TRBV29-1	NA	CSVGRMNTEAFF	TGCAGCGTGGGGCGAATGAACACTGAAGCTTTCTTT
TRBJ1-4	TRBD1	TRBV6-5	NA	CASSHGTGVELFF	TGTGCCAGCAGTCATGGGACAGGGGTTGAGCTGTTTTTT
TRBJ2-1	NA	TRBV2	NA	CASTLTGINEQFF	TGTGCCAGCACCCTGACGGGGATCAATGAGCAGTTCTTC
TRBJ2-7	TRBD2	TRBV30	NA	CAWSVRTSGYEQYF	TGTGCCTGGAGTGTACGGACTAGCGGTTACGAGCAGTACTTC
TRBJ2-1	NA	TRBV4-1	NA	CASSQVGPSYNEQFF	TGCGCCAGCAGCCAAGTGGGGCCTTCCTACAATGAGCAGTTCTTC
TRBJ2-1	NA	TRBV4-3	few	CASSQDLGGRGNEQFF	TGCGCCAGCAGCCAAGATTTGGGGGGCCGCGGTAATGAGCAGTTCTTC
TRBJ2-3	NA	TRBV9	NA	CASSLPAVVPDGDEDTDTQYF	TGTGCCAGCAGCCTCCCAGCAGTGGTCCCGGATGGGGATGAGGACACAGATACGCAGTATTTT
TRBJ1-2	TRBD1	TRBV10-2	NA	CASSESRQGALGYTF	TGCGCCAGCAGTGAGTCGAGGCAGGGGGCATTGGGCTACACCTTC
TRBJ2-3	TRBD1	TRBV30	once	CAWREGQGFSDTQYF	TGTGCCTGGAGGGAGGGACAGGGGTTTTCAGATACGCAGTATTTT
TRBJ2-5	NA	TRBV7-6	NA	CASSHLETQYF	TGTGCCAGCAGCCACCTAGAGACCCAGTACTTC
TRBJ2-1	NA	TRBV27	NA	CASSRGNEQFF	TGTGCCAGCAGTCGGGGGAATGAGCAGTTCTTC